This is a list of T cell receptor beta chains from one sample in a study of T cells after yellow fever vaccination. TCRdb reanalysed the 5' RACE reads using MiXCR and keeps one entry per CDR3 protein. Here the sample spans almost 600,000 distinct CDR3 sequences, approximately 12% being singletons. The source was PBMCs, collected on the day of the yellow fever booster vaccination. These TCRs come from a man aged 25-45 years who received the YFV17D yellow fever vaccine. The CDR3 runs from the conserved cysteine through the conserved F or W. D genes are given only for firm matches. Not all rows give a size; the values are once, few, many and, for expanded clones, a class.

v_call: TRBV12-3/TRBV12-4
clone_size: NA
d_call: NA
j_call: TRBJ2-1
cdr3_aa: CASSLASTHNEQFF
cdr3_nt: TGTGCCAGCAGTTTAGCGAGTACTCACAATGAGCAGTTCTTC

v_call: TRBV6-1
clone_size: few
d_call: TRBD1
j_call: TRBJ2-5
cdr3_aa: CAASGRTGQQETQYF
cdr3_nt: TGTGCCGCCTCGGGTAGGACGGGACAGCAAGAGACCCAGTACTTC

v_call: TRBV20-1
clone_size: NA
d_call: TRBD2
j_call: TRBJ2-1
cdr3_aa: CSARPGTSGYNEQFF
cdr3_nt: TGCAGTGCTAGGCCCGGGACTAGCGGATACAATGAGCAGTTCTTC

v_call: TRBV6-2/TRBV6-3
clone_size: NA
d_call: TRBD2
j_call: TRBJ2-1
cdr3_aa: CASTPPGLAAYNEQFF
cdr3_nt: TGTGCCAGCACCCCCCCTGGGCTAGCGGCGTACAATGAGCAGTTCTTC

v_call: TRBV20-1
clone_size: few
d_call: NA
j_call: TRBJ2-2
cdr3_aa: CSARVAGANTGELFF
cdr3_nt: TGCAGTGCTAGAGTGGCGGGGGCTAACACCGGGGAGCTGTTTTTT

v_call: TRBV20-1
clone_size: few
d_call: NA
j_call: TRBJ2-7
cdr3_aa: CSAPVSSYEQYF
cdr3_nt: TGCAGTGCTCCGGTAAGCTCCTACGAGCAGTACTTC

v_call: TRBV12-3/TRBV12-4
clone_size: many
d_call: TRBD1
j_call: TRBJ2-2
cdr3_aa: CASSSNPGTDGAGELFF
cdr3_nt: TGTGCCAGCAGTTCGAATCCCGGGACAGATGGGGCCGGGGAGCTGTTTTTT

v_call: TRBV20-1
clone_size: NA
d_call: NA
j_call: TRBJ2-1
cdr3_aa: CSARDEVASGEQFF
cdr3_nt: TGCAGTGCTAGAGATGAGGTAGCGTCGGGTGAGCAGTTCTTC

v_call: TRBV5-1
clone_size: NA
d_call: TRBD2
j_call: TRBJ2-5
cdr3_aa: CASSLLAGGSETQYF
cdr3_nt: TGCGCCAGCAGCTTACTAGCGGGAGGATCTGAGACCCAGTACTTC

v_call: TRBV4-3
clone_size: few
d_call: TRBD2
j_call: TRBJ2-1
cdr3_aa: CASSQDLSGNWNEQFF
cdr3_nt: TGCGCCAGCAGCCAAGATTTGAGCGGGAACTGGAATGAGCAGTTCTTC

v_call: TRBV4-3
clone_size: few
d_call: NA
j_call: TRBJ2-1
cdr3_aa: CASSQARAVTYNEQFF
cdr3_nt: TGCGCCAGCAGCCAAGCTAGAGCGGTTACCTACAATGAGCAGTTCTTC

v_call: TRBV3-1
clone_size: NA
d_call: TRBD1
j_call: TRBJ2-5
cdr3_aa: CASNRGRPVQETQYF
cdr3_nt: TGTGCCAGCAACAGGGGGCGCCCAGTCCAAGAGACCCAGTACTTC

v_call: TRBV19
clone_size: few
d_call: TRBD1
j_call: TRBJ2-1
cdr3_aa: CASTDLPTGSYNEQFF
cdr3_nt: TGTGCCAGTACCGACCTTCCGACAGGGTCCTACAATGAGCAGTTCTTC

v_call: TRBV19
clone_size: NA
d_call: NA
j_call: TRBJ1-5
cdr3_aa: CASNKLGQPQHF
cdr3_nt: TGTGCCAGTAATAAATTAGGTCAGCCCCAGCATTTT

v_call: TRBV5-4
clone_size: few
d_call: NA
j_call: TRBJ2-2
cdr3_aa: CASSLEEGELFF
cdr3_nt: TGTGCCAGCAGCTTGGAAGAAGGGGAGCTGTTTTTT

v_call: TRBV20-1
clone_size: few
d_call: TRBD2
j_call: TRBJ2-7
cdr3_aa: CSASSTSGRGAYF
cdr3_nt: TGCAGTGCTAGTTCTACTAGCGGGAGAGGGGCGTACTTC

v_call: TRBV10-3
clone_size: many
d_call: NA
j_call: TRBJ2-3
cdr3_aa: CATKGDTDTQYF
cdr3_nt: TGTGCCACGAAGGGAGACACAGATACGCAGTATTTT

v_call: TRBV3-1
clone_size: few
d_call: NA
j_call: TRBJ2-7
cdr3_aa: CASSQFLREQYF
cdr3_nt: TGTGCCAGCAGCCAATTCTTAAGAGAGCAGTACTTC

v_call: TRBV20-1
clone_size: NA
d_call: NA
j_call: TRBJ2-1
cdr3_aa: CSASGDSYNEQFF
cdr3_nt: TGCAGTGCTTCCGGCGACTCCTACAATGAGCAGTTCTTC

v_call: TRBV7-2
clone_size: few
d_call: NA
j_call: TRBJ2-5
cdr3_aa: CASSLFSRQETQYF
cdr3_nt: TGTGCCAGCAGCTTATTTTCGCGGCAAGAGACCCAGTACTTC

v_call: TRBV27
clone_size: NA
d_call: NA
j_call: TRBJ2-2
cdr3_aa: CASRSTLGLTGELFF
cdr3_nt: TGTGCCAGCAGATCGACTCTGGGGTTGACCGGGGAGCTGTTTTTT

v_call: TRBV20-1
clone_size: few
d_call: TRBD1
j_call: TRBJ2-7
cdr3_aa: CSAFDRGYEQYF
cdr3_nt: TGCAGTGCTTTTGACAGGGGGTACGAGCAGTACTTC

v_call: TRBV27
clone_size: NA
d_call: NA
j_call: TRBJ2-3
cdr3_aa: CASGQGDTQYF
cdr3_nt: TGTGCCAGCGGCCAGGGAGATACGCAGTATTTT

v_call: TRBV10-3
clone_size: NA
d_call: NA
j_call: TRBJ2-1
cdr3_aa: CAISVGLGANEQFF
cdr3_nt: TGTGCCATCAGTGTAGGGCTAGGGGCCAATGAGCAGTTCTTC

v_call: TRBV12-3/TRBV12-4
clone_size: few
d_call: TRBD2
j_call: TRBJ2-5
cdr3_aa: CATRTSGRQETQYF
cdr3_nt: TGTGCCACCAGGACTAGCGGGAGGCAAGAGACCCAGTACTTC

v_call: TRBV6-1
clone_size: NA
d_call: NA
j_call: TRBJ1-5
cdr3_aa: CASSPAGYGYQPQHF
cdr3_nt: TGTGCCAGCAGCCCCGCAGGGTATGGTTATCAGCCCCAGCATTTT

v_call: TRBV5-1
clone_size: few
d_call: NA
j_call: TRBJ2-7
cdr3_aa: CASSLAESIYEQYF
cdr3_nt: TGCGCCAGCAGCTTGGCCGAATCTATTTACGAGCAGTACTTC

v_call: TRBV5-4
clone_size: NA
d_call: NA
j_call: TRBJ2-1
cdr3_aa: CASSLQAWGRGGGNEQFF
cdr3_nt: TGTGCCAGCAGCTTACAAGCTTGGGGTCGGGGAGGCGGTAATGAGCAGTTCTTC

v_call: TRBV4-2
clone_size: few
d_call: NA
j_call: TRBJ1-3
cdr3_aa: CASSHGIWGSENTIYF
cdr3_nt: TGTGCCAGCAGCCACGGGATTTGGGGATCGGAGAACACCATATATTTT

v_call: TRBV4-3
clone_size: NA
d_call: TRBD2
j_call: TRBJ2-3
cdr3_aa: CASSQDPGGAGGDTQYF
cdr3_nt: TGCGCCAGCAGCCAAGATCCGGGCGGCGCGGGAGGCGATACGCAGTATTTT

v_call: TRBV6-2/TRBV6-3
clone_size: NA
d_call: TRBD1
j_call: TRBJ1-1
cdr3_aa: CASSWQGANTEAFF
cdr3_nt: TGTGCCAGCAGTTGGCAGGGGGCAAACACTGAAGCTTTCTTT

v_call: TRBV6-1
clone_size: NA
d_call: NA
j_call: TRBJ1-5
cdr3_aa: CASLDAGGINQPQHF
cdr3_nt: TGTGCCAGCCTAGATGCTGGAGGTATTAATCAGCCCCAGCATTTT

v_call: TRBV29-1
clone_size: few
d_call: NA
j_call: TRBJ1-1
cdr3_aa: CSVAGRGDTEAFF
cdr3_nt: TGCAGCGTTGCAGGGAGGGGGGACACTGAAGCTTTCTTT

v_call: TRBV2
clone_size: NA
d_call: NA
j_call: TRBJ2-4
cdr3_aa: CASSELTGLGDIQYF
cdr3_nt: TGTGCCAGCAGTGAATTGACGGGACTCGGGGACATTCAGTACTTC

v_call: TRBV20-1
clone_size: NA
d_call: NA
j_call: TRBJ2-3
cdr3_aa: CSAQGTTSGPDTQYF
cdr3_nt: TGCAGTGCCCAGGGGACTACCAGCGGCCCAGATACGCAGTATTTT

v_call: TRBV20-1
clone_size: NA
d_call: TRBD2
j_call: TRBJ2-1
cdr3_aa: CSAFSGGDNEQFF
cdr3_nt: TGCAGTGCCTTTAGCGGGGGGGACAATGAGCAGTTCTTC

v_call: TRBV10-2
clone_size: NA
d_call: NA
j_call: TRBJ1-1
cdr3_aa: CASNHLEHEAFF
cdr3_nt: TGCGCCAGCAACCATTTAGAGCATGAAGCTTTCTTT

v_call: TRBV5-1
clone_size: NA
d_call: NA
j_call: TRBJ1-4
cdr3_aa: CASSLRDTALEKLFF
cdr3_nt: TGCGCCAGCAGCCTCCGGGACACAGCTTTGGAAAAACTGTTTTTT

v_call: TRBV24-1
clone_size: NA
d_call: TRBD2
j_call: TRBJ2-3
cdr3_aa: CATSVNEAGSRGDTQYF
cdr3_nt: TGTGCCACCAGTGTCAATGAAGCGGGGAGTCGAGGAGATACGCAGTATTTT

v_call: TRBV6-1
clone_size: NA
d_call: TRBD2
j_call: TRBJ2-7
cdr3_aa: CATIRYSGSYEQYF
cdr3_nt: TGTGCCACCATCCGATATAGCGGGTCCTACGAGCAGTACTTC

v_call: TRBV5-1
clone_size: few
d_call: NA
j_call: TRBJ2-5
cdr3_aa: CASSPLSGAAQETQYF
cdr3_nt: TGCGCCAGCAGCCCCCTGTCGGGAGCGGCGCAAGAGACCCAGTACTTC

v_call: TRBV20-1
clone_size: few
d_call: TRBD2
j_call: TRBJ2-7
cdr3_aa: CSATLAISPYEQYF
cdr3_nt: TGCAGTGCCACACTAGCGATCTCCCCCTACGAGCAGTACTTC

v_call: TRBV7-9
clone_size: NA
d_call: NA
j_call: TRBJ2-2
cdr3_aa: CASSFLITGELFF
cdr3_nt: TGTGCCAGCAGCTTTCTCATTACCGGGGAGCTGTTTTTT

v_call: TRBV6-1
clone_size: few
d_call: NA
j_call: TRBJ2-7
cdr3_aa: CASRPLGIGEQYF
cdr3_nt: TGTGCCAGCCGGCCTTTAGGGATCGGCGAGCAGTACTTC

v_call: TRBV12-3/TRBV12-4
clone_size: NA
d_call: TRBD2
j_call: TRBJ2-5
cdr3_aa: CASSSSGPQETQYF
cdr3_nt: TGTGCCAGCAGTTCTAGCGGGCCTCAAGAGACCCAGTACTTC

v_call: TRBV20-1
clone_size: NA
d_call: TRBD1
j_call: TRBJ1-5
cdr3_aa: CSVRGGNQPQHF
cdr3_nt: TGCAGTGTCAGGGGGGGCAATCAGCCCCAGCATTTT